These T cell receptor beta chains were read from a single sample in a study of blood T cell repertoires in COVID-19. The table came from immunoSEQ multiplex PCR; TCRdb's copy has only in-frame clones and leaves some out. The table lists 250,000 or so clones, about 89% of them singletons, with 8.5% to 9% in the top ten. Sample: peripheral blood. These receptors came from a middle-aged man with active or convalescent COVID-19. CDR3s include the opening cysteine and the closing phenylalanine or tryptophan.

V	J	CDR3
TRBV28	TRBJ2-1	CASSPQGGNEQFF
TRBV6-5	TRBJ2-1	CASGTGYYNEQFF
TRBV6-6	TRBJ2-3	CASSYSTLAGTDTQYF
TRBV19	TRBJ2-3	CASSPTGTDTQYF
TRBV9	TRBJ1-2	CASSVGQGASGYTF
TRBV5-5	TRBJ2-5	CASELGQGKKTQYF
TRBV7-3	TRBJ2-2	CASTEGTGELFF
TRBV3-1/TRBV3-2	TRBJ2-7	CASSLGPSGPQQYF
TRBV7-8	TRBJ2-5	CASSSPGHEGGTQYF
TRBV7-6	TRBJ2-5	CASNPGYGGRKETQYF
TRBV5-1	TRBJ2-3	CASSSGQSITDTQYF
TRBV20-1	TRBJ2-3	CSASWLAGGPSTDTQYF
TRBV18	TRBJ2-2	CASSPRSIAGGQSNTGELFF
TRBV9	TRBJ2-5	CASSPRTSETQYF
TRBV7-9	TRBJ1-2	CASSQTGNYGYTF
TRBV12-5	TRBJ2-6	CASGLVLRAGANVLTF
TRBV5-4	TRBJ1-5	CASSLAGIDQPQHF
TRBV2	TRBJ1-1	CASAGQVPEAFF
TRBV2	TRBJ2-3	CASSRRVAGGDTQYF
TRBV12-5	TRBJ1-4	CASGLPGGAGEKLFF
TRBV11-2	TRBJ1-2	CASSLDLKGTGYGYTF
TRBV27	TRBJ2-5	CASSQDRKVGTQYF